These 13 T cell receptor beta chains originate from one sample sequenced in a study of a mutant IDH1 vaccine in newly diagnosed glioma. Regarding time point: week 11, during vaccination. Mutant IDH1 20-mer peptide, at 300 ug, made up each vaccine dose, with topical imiquimod. No cognate antigen is known for these TCRs. Assay used: immunoSEQ multiplex PCR; TCRdb lists only in-frame clones, some missing. The data hold 50,000 to 65,000 clones, with 90% to 95% observed a single time. The source material was PBMCs, sampled from a glioma patient whose treatment included an IDH1 peptide vaccine. All receptors come from a man over 45 with glioma.

This clone was seen just once. The rearrangement uses TRBV15 and TRBJ2-7; a weak D match, TRBD1 (6 bases). Trimming left V 2 bases short and J 6 bases short, with 14 bases between. The V gene's germline CDR1 is LNHNV and CDR2 YYDKDF (reference sequence). CDR3 size: 14 residues. The CDR3 loop is CATSRPGDGSEQYF. In DNA form, the CDR3 reads TGTGCCACCAGCAGACCAGGGGATGGGTCCGAGCAGTACTTC.

The DNA for the CDR3 is TGTGCCAGCAGTCAGACAGGGTTTTTGGAGTTCTTC. It encodes CASSQTGFLEFF. The chain recombines TRBV2 with TRBJ2-1, with 7 bases fitting TRBD1. Germline CDR1 SNHLY, CDR2 FYNNEI. Trimming at V came to 5 bases and at J to 14 bases, leaving 9 bases not matched to a gene. The CDR3 covers 12 residues.

V usage is TRBV7-8 and J usage is TRBJ1-1; unclear D gene. V was cut by 7 bases and J by 3 bases, with 12 bases left in between. The CDR3 consists of 13 residues. Germline CDR1 reads SGHVS; CDR2 reads FQNEAQ. The CDR3 reads CASTFGRDTEAFF. DNA of the CDR3: TGTGCCAGCACCTTTGGGAGGGACACTGAAGCTTTCTTT.

This chain uses TRBV4-2 with TRBJ2-3; D possibly corresponds to TRBD2 (7 bases). Trimming removed 3 bases from V and 2 bases from J, with 12 bases in between. Germline values: CDR1 LGHNA, CDR2 YNFKEQ. The CDR3 loop spans 15 amino acids. CDR3 residues: CASSQGGGDTDTQYF. CDR3 DNA: TGTGCCAGCAGCCAGGGAGGGGGGGACACAGATACGCAGTATTTT.

This clone came up a few times. J is TRBJ1-5 and V is TRBV19; possibly TRBD1 for D (6 bases). The CDR3 consists of 13 residues. Germline loops: CDR1 LNHDA, CDR2 SQIVND (reference sequence). The V and J ends lost 3 bases and 5 bases respectively, with 8 bases between them. CDR3 amino acids: CASSMGGHQPQHF. The CDR3 bases are TGTGCCAGTAGTATGGGGGGGCATCAGCCCCAGCATTTT.

V gene TRBV28 combines with J gene TRBJ1-2, with D unresolved. Germline V gene data show CDR1 as MDHEN and CDR2 as SYDVKM. V lost 9 bases, J lost 0 bases, and 11 bases lay in between. CDR3 length: 13 residues. In DNA, the CDR3 is TGTGCCAGTGCAGTTGAAGCTAACTATGGCTACACCTTC. This codes for CASAVEANYGYTF.

The chain links TRBV21-1 to TRBJ1-1; the D segment call TRBD1 is taken from the table without a DNA check. TRBV21-1 is tagged as a pseudogene. The CDR3 extends over 16 amino acids. CDR3 DNA: TGTGCCAGCAGACTACCGCAGGGCACCTCAGGCACTGAAGCTTTCTTT. It codes for CASRLPQGTSGTEAFF.

The chain uses TRBV14 and TRBJ1-1, with a tentative D call TRBD1 (5 bases). In germline, CDR1 is SGHDN, CDR2 FVKESK. The CDR3 runs 16 residues. V was trimmed by 0 bases and J by 0 bases, leaving 11 bases between them. CDR3 amino acids: CASSQDRWGLNTEAFF. CDR3 in DNA: TGTGCCAGCAGCCAAGATCGATGGGGACTGAACACTGAAGCTTTCTTT.

The V and J genes are TRBV18 and TRBJ2-7; 10 bases line up with TRBD2. Germline CDR1 reads KGHSH; CDR2 reads LQKENI. The CDR3 length is 18 residues. The trim removed 2 bases at V and 7 bases at J, leaving 17 bases unmatched. CDR3 loop: CASSPFPPPSGSSREQYF. CDR3 DNA: TGTGCCAGCTCACCATTCCCCCCGCCTAGCGGGAGCTCTAGGGAGCAGTACTTC.

The chain links TRBV30 to TRBJ2-7; perhaps TRBD2 as D (5 bases). V lost 3 bases to trimming and J lost 0 bases, with 15 bases between them. The CDR3 contains 15 residues. Germline V gives CDR1 GTSNPN, CDR2 SVGIG (reference sequence). This CDR3 reads CAWRNGFGSSYEQYF. The CDR3 nucleotides read TGTGCCTGGAGGAACGGGTTTGGGAGCTCCTACGAGCAGTACTTC.

The J gene is TRBJ2-7, the V gene TRBV21-1. TRBV21-1 is labeled a pseudogene. This CDR3 contains 11 residues. For the CDR3, the DNA is TGTGCCAGCAGCAAAGACTACGAGCAGTACTTC. Translation gives CASSKDYEQYF.

Comments on this clone: An end of the junction does not agree with germline; a read error may underlie this. The J gene is TRBJ2-3, the V gene TRBV4-1; 10 bases line up with TRBD2. The germline V gene encodes CDR1 MGHRA and CDR2 YSYEKL. This CDR3 is 14 amino acids long. The CDR3, as DNA: TGCGCCAGCAGGCAAGCGGGAGGGGCAGATACGCAGTATTTT. Residues: CASRQAGGADTQYF.

The chain has TRBV6-1 and TRBJ1-6; perhaps TRBD1 as D (5 bases). The CDR3 has 13 amino acids. V lost 2 bases and J lost 9, with 8 bases in between. Germline V gene lookup returns CDR1 MNHNS and CDR2 SASEGT. As DNA, the CDR3 is TGTGCCAGCAGTGAAAATGGGGGTTCACCCCTCCACTTT. It specifies CASSENGGSPLHF.